This TCR beta chain stems from a study of OX40 agonist ivuxolimab in advanced cancers. At the level of the study: Ivuxolimab is a fully human IgG2 antibody that activates OX40 (CD134).

For this clone: What it recognizes is unknown.

Germline V lookup: CDR1 SGHRS, CDR2 YFSETQ. The trim removed 5 bases at V and 0 bases at J, leaving 6 bases unmatched. The CDR3 totals 18 residues. Study-level findings and limits: Researchers report that CD8+ T cells had, on average, more expanded clones than CD4+.

Blood sampling was done at baseline, cycle 4 day 1, and cycle 7 day 1. Assay used: immunoSEQ multiplex PCR; TCRdb lists only in-frame clones, some missing. The repertoire holds more than 80,000 clones, with nearly 90% as singletons. The source is an adult with an advanced solid tumor such as melanoma, head and neck, liver or kidney cancer. The chain links TRBV5-1 to TRBJ2-3; 16 bases are shared with TRBD2. The sample consisted of CD4+ or CD8+ T cells sorted from blood, taken in a trial of the OX40 agonist ivuxolimab. CDR3 sequence (DNA): TGCGCCAGCAGTCAAGGGACTAGCGGGAGGGCTAGCACAGATACGCAGTATTTT. The encoded protein is CASSQGTSGRASTDTQYF.